These 32 T cell receptor beta chains originate from one sample sequenced in a study of blood T cell repertoires in COVID-19 (dated by TCRdb to 2019 to 2021). The library was prepared using the immunoSEQ multiplex PCR assay. Here the immuneACCESS table is served through TCRdb, limited to in-frame sequences with V and J called. Missing clones are a known gap in these copies; in checked studies unresolved V genes cover under half, and the rest lacks a known reason. The sample includes under 150,000 clones, with over 80% observed a single time. The biggest ten clones account for around 2.3% of the sample. The sequenced sample was peripheral blood. The receptors shown here come from a man aged 25 to 40 with acute or convalescent COVID-19.

This sequence joins TRBV9 and TRBJ2-3, with 7 bases fitting TRBD2. CDR3 length: 15 amino acids. After removal of 3 bases from V and 2 bases from J, the junction contained 6 bases not matched to a gene. Germline V lookup: CDR1 SGDLS, CDR2 YYNGEE. CDR3 nucleotide sequence: TGTGCCAGCAGCGGGCTAGCGGACCCCACAGATACGCAGTATTTT. It yields the protein CASSGLADPTDTQYF.

The V call is TRBV20-1, the J call TRBJ1-2; the D gene is possibly TRBD1 (6 bases). The germline V gene has CDR1 DFQATT and CDR2 SNEGSKA (reference sequence). V was pared by 3 bases and J by 4 bases, with 18 bases between. The CDR3 contains 15 residues. CDR3 coding DNA: TGCAGTGCTAGTTCCGGGACAAGAGGGCCCTATGGCTACACCTTC. Translated: CSASSGTRGPYGYTF.

The genes are TRBV5-6 and TRBJ2-2, with 9 bases lining up with TRBD2. The length of the CDR3 is 17 residues. Germline assignment: CDR1 SGHDT and CDR2 YYEEEE. The V segment lost 2 bases and the J segment 7 bases; nucleotides outside the gene matches: 12. CDR3 sequence (DNA): TGTGCCAGCAGCTTTGACACCAGCGGGAGGCCGGTCGGGGAGCTGTTTTTT. Translation: CASSFDTSGRPVGELFF. The variable domain in full, completed from reference TRBV5-6 and TRBJ2-2, reads DAGVTQSPTHLIKTRGQQVTLRCSPKSGHDTVSWYQQALGQGPQFIFQYYEEEERQRGNFPDRFSGHQFPNYSSELNVNALLLGDSALYLCASSFDTSGRPVGELFFGEGSRLTVL.

This clone was seen a few times. V gene TRBV19 combines with J gene TRBJ2-1, with D hard to call. CDR3 length equals 13 residues. Germline V lookup: CDR1 LNHDA, CDR2 SQIVND (reference sequence). V dropped 4 bases and J dropped 3 bases, with 7 bases sitting between them. The CDR3 spells CASSSDIYNEQFF. The DNA of the CDR3 is TGTGCCAGTAGTAGCGATATCTACAATGAGCAGTTCTTC.

V usage is TRBV4-3 and J usage is TRBJ1-2; 11 nucleotides match TRBD1. The V gene end was trimmed by 2 bases and the J gene end by 4 bases; junction bases not matched to a gene: 6. Germline values: CDR1 LGHNA, CDR2 YSLEER. The CDR3 is made up of 16 amino acids. This chain's CDR3 is CASSQPGQGEVYGYTF. The CDR3 DNA sequence: TGCGCCAGCAGCCAACCGGGACAGGGGGAGGTCTATGGCTACACCTTC.

The chain recombines TRBV18 with TRBJ1-1; 8 bases map to TRBD1. Looked up from germline, CDR1 is KGHSH and CDR2 is LQKENI. The V and J ends lost 4 bases and 6 bases, in that order; junction bases with no gene match: 7. This CDR3 is 14 amino acids long. DNA of the CDR3: TGTGCCAGCTCACAGATGACAGGGGACGCTGAAGCTTTCTTT. It specifies CASSQMTGDAEAFF. The full variable domain, with the rest looked up from reference TRBV18 and TRBJ1-1, is NAGVMQNPRHLVRRRGQEARLRCSPMKGHSHVYWYRQLPEEGLKFMVYLQKENIIDESGMPKERFSAEFPKEGPSILRIQQVVRGDSAAYFCASSQMTGDAEAFFGQGTRLTVV.

The chain couples TRBV7-6 to TRBJ1-1, with 7 bases lining up with TRBD1. The CDR3 loop spans 14 amino acids. From germline, CDR1 is SGHVS and CDR2 FNYEAQ. Trimming took 6 bases from V and 2 from J; bases not matched to a gene: 6. The chain's CDR3 is CASRVGGVNTEAFF. The CDR3 DNA follows: TGTGCCAGCAGGGTAGGGGGCGTCAACACTGAAGCTTTCTTT.

This sequence joins TRBV29-1 and TRBJ2-1; D gene unclear. Per germline, CDR1 SQVTM and CDR2 ANQGSEA. Between the trimmed V and J ends, which lost 4 bases and 7 bases, there was a span of 5 bases. CDR3 length: 10 residues. CDR3 loop: CSVGANEQFF. CDR3 nucleotide sequence: TGCAGCGTTGGAGCAAATGAGCAGTTCTTC.

The J gene is TRBJ2-5, the V gene TRBV6-4, with 11 positions matching TRBD2. From germline, CDR1 is MRHNA and CDR2 SNTAGT. V shed 8 bases and J 3 bases; nucleotides not matched to a gene: 8. CDR3 length: 15 residues. The DNA for the CDR3 is TGTGCCAGCTCTCCAACTAGCGGGGGCGAAGAGACCCAGTACTTC. This translates into CASSPTSGGEETQYF.

The V and J genes are TRBV7-3 and TRBJ2-2; D possibly corresponds to TRBD1 (6 bases). The CDR3 runs 14 residues. V dropped 5 bases and J dropped 1 base, with 8 bases sitting between them. CDR1 and CDR2 (germline): SGHTA, FQGTGA. The CDR3, as DNA: TGTGCCAGCAGCCTGACAGGGAACACCGGGGAGCTGTTTTTT. It yields the protein CASSLTGNTGELFF.

This chain connects TRBV9 to TRBJ2-5, with unresolved D. CDR3 length: 14 residues. Trimming removed 0 bases at V and 5 bases at J, with 11 bases between. Germline CDR1 is SGDLS and CDR2 is YYNGEE. The CDR3 loop reads CASSVALGSETQYF. The CDR3 nucleotides are TGTGCCAGCAGCGTAGCTCTAGGTTCCGAGACCCAGTACTTC.

J is TRBJ2-3 and V is TRBV19, with a possible D match to TRBD2 (6 bases). The CDR3 consists of 13 residues. From germline, CDR1 is LNHDA and CDR2 SQIVND (reference sequence). Trimming took 5 bases from V and 2 from J, leaving 8 bases between them. The CDR3 bases are TGTGCCAGTAGTCGGGACTTCACAGATACGCAGTATTTT. Its translation is CASSRDFTDTQYF.

The chain joins TRBV4-3 to TRBJ1-5; 8 bases map to TRBD1. This CDR3 comprises 14 residues. Germline V gives CDR1 LGHNA, CDR2 YSLEER. The J segment lost 4 bases and the V segment lost 5 bases, leaving 4 bases of the junction unmatched. The CDR3 reads CASSARTGNQPQHF. The CDR3 DNA reads TGCGCCAGCAGCGCCCGGACAGGGAATCAGCCCCAGCATTTT.

The chain carries TRBV6-5 and TRBJ1-2; 10 positions match TRBD1. J lost 7 bases, V lost 8 bases, and 7 bases had no gene match. The CDR3 runs to 13 residues. From germline, CDR1 is MNHEY and CDR2 SVGAGI. This chain's CDR3 is CASGGQGWFGYTF. In nucleotides, the CDR3 is TGTGCCAGCGGGGGACAGGGGTGGTTTGGCTACACCTTC.

The chain's CDR3 is CASSITSGGAKNIQYF. CDR3 nucleotide sequence: TGTGCCAGCAGTATAACTAGCGGGGGGGCCAAAAACATTCAGTACTTC. The chain combines TRBV27 with TRBJ2-4; 12 bases fit TRBD2. Germline loops: CDR1 MNHEY, CDR2 SMNVEV (reference sequence). With 5 bases clipped from V and 1 base from J, the junction kept 3 bases outside the gene matches. The CDR3 extends over 16 amino acids.

The chain combines TRBV5-6 with TRBJ1-2, with D tentatively TRBD1 (5 bases). Trimming left V 3 bases short and J 1 base short, with 13 bases between. Germline loops: CDR1 SGHDT, CDR2 YYEEEE. The CDR3 has 15 amino acids. The CDR3 DNA reads as TGTGCCAGCAGCTGGGGGGAGACGGGTAACTATGGCTACACCTTC. Protein: CASSWGETGNYGYTF.

The CDR3, as DNA: TGTGCCAGCAGTTTAGCCGGCTATGGCTACACCTTC. Protein sequence: CASSLAGYGYTF. The chain uses TRBV12-3 or TRBV12-4 and TRBJ1-2; no reliable D call. The V gene lost 0 bases and the J gene lost 4 bases, with 3 bases spanning the gap. The CDR3 loop spans 12 amino acids.

Note on this clone: Germline is not matched at one junction end, which may reflect a read error. The chain combines TRBV19 with TRBJ2-3; 14 nucleotides match TRBD2. CDR3 size: 20 residues. In germline, CDR1 is LNHDA, CDR2 SQIVND (reference sequence). DNA for the CDR3: TGTGCCGGTAGTATCGCGACTTCGAGACTAGCGGGGGGGCACACAGATACGCAGTATTTT. It yields the protein CAGSIATSRLAGGHTDTQYF.

V and J are TRBV9 and TRBJ2-3; 8 bases agree with TRBD2. Germline lookup yields CDR1 SGDLS and CDR2 YYNGEE. The V segment lost 1 base and the J segment 3 bases; nucleotides outside the gene matches: 4. The CDR3 covers 15 residues. The CDR3: CASSVYAGGTDTQYF. For the CDR3, the DNA is TGTGCCAGCAGCGTATACGCGGGAGGTACAGATACGCAGTATTTT.

V and J are TRBV6-5 and TRBJ1-1; 9 bases are shared with TRBD1. The germline V gene has CDR1 MNHEY and CDR2 SVGAGI. J lost 4 bases, V lost 6 bases, and 6 bases had no gene match. The CDR3 extends over 14 amino acids. CDR3 protein: CASSPGQGVTEAFF. DNA for the CDR3: TGTGCCAGCAGCCCGGGACAGGGTGTCACTGAAGCTTTCTTT.

The genes are TRBV28 and TRBJ1-5; 9 bases fit TRBD1. The CDR3 runs 15 residues. Trimming removed 5 bases from V and 1 base from J; junction bases left unmatched: 3. Germline CDR1 MDHEN, CDR2 SYDVKM. The CDR3 nucleotides are TGTGCCAGCAGTGGACAGGGGCGCAGCAATCAGCCCCAGCATTTT. Residues: CASSGQGRSNQPQHF.

This chain links TRBV21-1 with TRBJ1-2; the listed D gene, TRBD1, was not tested against the DNA. TRBV21-1 is a pseudogene segment. The CDR3 is 16 residues long. The CDR3 region has the DNA TGTGCCAGCAGCAAAATTCGGCCGGACAGGGGAAATGGCTACACCTTC. This gives the protein CASSKIRPDRGNGYTF.

Here the CDR3 reads CASSTRRASGTGELFF. The CDR3 DNA reads TGTGCCAGTAGTACTCGCCGGGCTAGCGGCACCGGGGAGCTGTTTTTT. The chain has TRBV19 and TRBJ2-2, with 7 bases that match TRBD2. J gave up 4 bases and V 4 bases, and 9 bases lay outside the gene matches. Germline V gene data show CDR1 as LNHDA and CDR2 as SQIVND (reference sequence). The CDR3 totals 16 residues. The full variable domain, with the rest looked up from reference TRBV19 and TRBJ2-2, is DGGITQSPKYLFRKEGQNVTLSCEQNLNHDAMYWYRQDPGQGLRLIYYSQIVNDFQKGDIAEGYSVSREKKESFPLTVTSAQKNPTAFYLCASSTRRASGTGELFFGEGSRLTVL.

This clone has more than one count but fewer than ten. V is TRBV6-6 and J is TRBJ2-5; D gene ambiguous. Germline CDR1 and CDR2: MNHNY and SVGAGI (reference sequence). The CDR3 loop spans 13 amino acids. The V end lost 7 bases, the J end lost 2 bases, and 11 bases lay between the germline ends. This chain's CDR3 is CASTLNRQETQYF. The CDR3 nucleotides are TGTGCCAGCACTTTAAACAGACAAGAGACCCAGTACTTC.

The chain recombines TRBV18 with TRBJ2-1, with 11 bases that match TRBD1. Per the germline V gene, CDR1 is KGHSH and CDR2 is LQKENI. The V and J ends lost 0 bases and 5 bases, in that order; junction bases with no gene match: 3. This CDR3 has 16 residues. The CDR3 spells CASSPPGQGGHNEQFF. The CDR3 coding sequence is TGTGCCAGCTCACCACCGGGACAGGGGGGCCACAATGAGCAGTTCTTC.

This chain links TRBV9 with TRBJ2-2, with 8 bases lining up with TRBD2. The CDR3 is 14 residues long. Germline V gene lookup returns CDR1 SGDLS and CDR2 YYNGEE. The V and J ends lost 1 base and 6 bases, in that order; junction bases with no gene match: 2. DNA for the CDR3: TGTGCCAGCAGCGTACTAGCGGGCTCCGGGGAGCTGTTTTTT. Translating it yields CASSVLAGSGELFF.

V is TRBV19 and J is TRBJ2-1; TRBD2 matches at 11 bases. The trim removed 3 bases at V and 8 bases at J, leaving 15 bases unmatched. The CDR3 has 18 amino acids. Germline lookup yields CDR1 LNHDA and CDR2 SQIVND (reference sequence). In nucleotides, the CDR3 is TGTGCCAGTAGTATCAGTAGCGGGGGGGCCCTGATAGCCCATGAGCAGTTCTTC. It is translated as CASSISSGGALIAHEQFF. The full variable domain, its missing parts supplied by reference TRBV19 and TRBJ2-1, is DGGITQSPKYLFRKEGQNVTLSCEQNLNHDAMYWYRQDPGQGLRLIYYSQIVNDFQKGDIAEGYSVSREKKESFPLTVTSAQKNPTAFYLCASSISSGGALIAHEQFFGPGTRLTVL.

The J gene is TRBJ2-7, the V gene TRBV29-1; tentative D call: TRBD1 (6 bases). Trimming left V 4 bases short and J 3 bases short, with 7 bases between. CDR1 and CDR2 from the germline V gene are SQVTM and ANQGSEA. This CDR3 is 11 amino acids long. This chain's CDR3 is CSVGTDYEQYV. DNA of the CDR3: TGCAGCGTTGGGACAGACTACGAGCAGTACGTC.

The chain combines TRBV15 with TRBJ2-3; D perhaps matches TRBD2 (7 bases). CDR3 length equals 17 residues. Germline CDR1 reads LNHNV; CDR2 reads YYDKDF (reference sequence). With 0 bases removed from V and 2 bases from J, the gap between germline ends came to 15 bases. DNA of the CDR3: TGTGCCACCAGCAGAGAGGTGCGGGGGCCAAACACAGATACGCAGTATTTT. Its protein is CATSREVRGPNTDTQYF.

Here the CDR3 reads CASSVDRRNQPQHF. The DNA for the CDR3 is TGTGCCAGCAGTGTGGACAGGCGGAATCAGCCCCAGCATTTT. The chain is built from TRBV2 and TRBJ1-5; 7 nucleotides match TRBD1. Germline V gene lookup returns CDR1 SNHLY and CDR2 FYNNEI. The CDR3 loop spans 14 amino acids. The J segment lost 4 bases and the V segment lost 4 bases, leaving 4 bases of the junction unmatched.

The rearrangement joins TRBV12-3 or TRBV12-4 to TRBJ1-3, with D maybe TRBD1 (5 bases). Trimming shortened V by 4 bases and J by 5 bases, and 9 bases separated the two germline ends. This CDR3 region has 13 residues. The CDR3: CASSSTARNTIYF. The CDR3 coding sequence is TGTGCCAGCAGTTCGACAGCTAGAAACACCATATATTTT.

The chain recombines TRBV25-1 with TRBJ2-3; 14 positions match TRBD2. Germline V gene sequence: CDR1 MGHDK, CDR2 SYGVNS. The trim removed 4 bases at V and 5 bases at J, leaving 8 bases unmatched. This CDR3 spans 17 amino acids. The DNA of the CDR3 is TGTGCCAGCAGTGGCTCGACTAGCGGGGGGGCAGGAGATACGCAGTATTTT. Amino acids: CASSGSTSGGAGDTQYF.